These 5 T cell receptor beta chains were sequenced from one sample in a study of T cell responses to AZD1222 COVID-19 vaccine. The protocol was immunoSEQ multiplex PCR, while the TCRdb copy is restricted to in-frame clones and leaves out a portion. The sample lists roughly 84,000 clones; around 85% were seen once. The source material was peripheral blood, sampled 28 days after the second AZD1222 dose. Source of these receptors: an adult who received the AZD1222 COVID-19 vaccine.

V gene TRBV6-1 combines with J gene TRBJ1-1; no definite D call. The CDR3 covers 13 residues. With 0 bases removed from V and 6 bases from J, the gap between germline ends came to 8 bases. Germline values: CDR1 MNHNS, CDR2 SASEGT. CDR3 bases: TGTGCCAGCAGTGAAGCGGCGGAGTCTGAAGCTTTCTTT. Translation gives CASSEAAESEAFF.

V gene TRBV30 combines with J gene TRBJ2-1, with D possibly TRBD2 on 5 matching bases. The germline CDR1 and CDR2 sequences are GTSNPN and SVGIG (reference sequence). The germline V and J ends were trimmed by 3 bases and 8 bases, with 14 bases remaining between them. This CDR3 region has 13 residues. This CDR3 reads CAWSKAGVYEQFF. The CDR3 DNA reads as TGTGCCTGGAGCAAAGCCGGGGTCTATGAGCAGTTCTTC.

The chain joins TRBV5-8 to TRBJ1-4; 7 nucleotides align to TRBD1. The germline V gene encodes CDR1 SGHTS and CDR2 YDEGEE. Trimming cost V 1 base and J 8 bases; bases outside gene matches: 11. CDR3 size: 16 residues. The chain's CDR3 is CASSLRAGGIEEKLFF. CDR3 in DNA: TGTGCCAGCAGCTTGAGGGCAGGGGGAATAGAAGAAAAACTGTTTTTT.

The chain carries TRBV4-3 and TRBJ2-5; 10 nucleotides align to TRBD2. This CDR3 comprises 17 residues. Trimming cost V 1 base and J 2 bases; bases outside gene matches: 7. The germline V gene encodes CDR1 LGHNA and CDR2 YSLEER. The CDR3 DNA follows: TGCGCCAGCAGCCAAGTCCCGGGACTAGCGCAACAAGAGACCCAGTACTTC. Amino acids: CASSQVPGLAQQETQYF.

This clone has a single count. J is TRBJ2-5 and V is TRBV7-3, with TRBD1 matching 8 bases. Germline CDR1 and CDR2: SGHTA and FQGTGA. Germline trimming cut 5 bases from V and 5 bases from J; bases unmatched to any gene: 10. The CDR3 has 15 amino acids. The CDR3 loop is CASSENAGGWETQYF. CDR3 coding DNA: TGTGCCAGCAGCGAAAACGCAGGGGGCTGGGAGACCCAGTACTTC.